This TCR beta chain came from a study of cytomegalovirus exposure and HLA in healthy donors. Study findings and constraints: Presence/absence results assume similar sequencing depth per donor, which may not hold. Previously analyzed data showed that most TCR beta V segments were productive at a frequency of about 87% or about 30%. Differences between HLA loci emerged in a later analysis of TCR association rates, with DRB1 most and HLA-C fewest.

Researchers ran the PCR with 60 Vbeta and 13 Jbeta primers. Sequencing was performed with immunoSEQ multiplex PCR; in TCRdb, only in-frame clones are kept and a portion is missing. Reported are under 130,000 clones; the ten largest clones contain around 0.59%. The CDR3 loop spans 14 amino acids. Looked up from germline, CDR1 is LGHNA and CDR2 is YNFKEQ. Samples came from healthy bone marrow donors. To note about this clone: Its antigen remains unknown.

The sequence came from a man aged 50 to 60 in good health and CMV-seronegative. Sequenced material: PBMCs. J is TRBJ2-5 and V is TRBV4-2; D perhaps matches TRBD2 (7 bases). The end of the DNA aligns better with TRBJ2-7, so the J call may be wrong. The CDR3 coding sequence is TGTGCCAGCAGCCGGGGGGGGCTCTCCTACGAGCAGTACTTC. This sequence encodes CASSRGGLSYEQYF.